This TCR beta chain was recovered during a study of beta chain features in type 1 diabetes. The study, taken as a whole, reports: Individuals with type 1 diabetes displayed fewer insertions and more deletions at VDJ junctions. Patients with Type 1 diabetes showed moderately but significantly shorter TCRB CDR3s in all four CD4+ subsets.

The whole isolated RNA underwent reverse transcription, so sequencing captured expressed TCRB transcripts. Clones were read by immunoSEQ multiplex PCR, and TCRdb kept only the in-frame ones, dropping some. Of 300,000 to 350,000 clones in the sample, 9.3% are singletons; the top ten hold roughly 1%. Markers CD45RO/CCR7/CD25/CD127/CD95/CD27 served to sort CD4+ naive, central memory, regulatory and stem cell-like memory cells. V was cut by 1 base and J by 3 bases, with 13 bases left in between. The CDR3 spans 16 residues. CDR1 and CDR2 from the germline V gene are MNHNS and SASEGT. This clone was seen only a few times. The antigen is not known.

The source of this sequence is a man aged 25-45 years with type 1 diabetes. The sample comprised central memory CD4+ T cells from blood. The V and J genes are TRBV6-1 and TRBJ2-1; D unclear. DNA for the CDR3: TGTGCCAGCAGTGAAGGACGACTCCACCTCTACAATGAGCAGTTCTTC. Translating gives CASSEGRLHLYNEQFF.